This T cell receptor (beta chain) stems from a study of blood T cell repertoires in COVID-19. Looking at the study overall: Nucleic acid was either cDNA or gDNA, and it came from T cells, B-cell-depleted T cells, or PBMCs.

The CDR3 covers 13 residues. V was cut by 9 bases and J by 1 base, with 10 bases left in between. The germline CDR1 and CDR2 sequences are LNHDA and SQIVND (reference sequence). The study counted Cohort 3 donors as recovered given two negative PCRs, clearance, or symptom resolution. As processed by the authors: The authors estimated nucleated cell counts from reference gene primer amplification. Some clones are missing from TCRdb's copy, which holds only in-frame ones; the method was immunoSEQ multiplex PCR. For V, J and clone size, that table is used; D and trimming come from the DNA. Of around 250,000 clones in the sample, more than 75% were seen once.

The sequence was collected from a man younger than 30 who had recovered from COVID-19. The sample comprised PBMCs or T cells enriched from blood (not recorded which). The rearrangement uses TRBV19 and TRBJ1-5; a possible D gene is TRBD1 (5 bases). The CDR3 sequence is CASRVGSNQPQHF. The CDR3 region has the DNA TGTGCCAGCAGGGTGGGGAGCAATCAGCCCCAGCATTTT. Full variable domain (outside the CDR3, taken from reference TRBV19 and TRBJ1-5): DGGITQSPKYLFRKEGQNVTLSCEQNLNHDAMYWYRQDPGQGLRLIYYSQIVNDFQKGDIAEGYSVSREKKESFPLTVTSAQKNPTAFYLCASRVGSNQPQHFGDGTRLSIL.